The 32 T cell receptor beta chains listed next were all sequenced from one sample in a study of blood T cell repertoires in COVID-19. TCRdb's table, derived via immunoSEQ multiplex PCR, lists solely in-frame clones and lacks some. The table has hundreds of thousands of clones, 83% seen once. The sequenced sample consisted of peripheral blood. These receptors were collected from a woman younger than 45 with COVID-19, enrolled during active disease.

The V gene is TRBV27, the J gene TRBJ2-3; D is possibly TRBD1 (5 bases). Germline loops: CDR1 MNHEY, CDR2 SMNVEV (reference sequence). V shed 6 bases and J shed 3 bases, with 7 bases lying between them. The CDR3 is 12 amino acids. This chain's CDR3 is CASRTETDTQYF. CDR3 in DNA: TGTGCCAGCAGGACAGAAACAGATACGCAGTATTTT.

This rearrangement joins TRBV6-5 to TRBJ1-2, with D tentatively TRBD1 (5 bases). The CDR3 spans 15 residues. V lost 2 bases, J lost 0 bases, and 10 bases lay in between. CDR1 and CDR2 from the germline V gene are MNHEY and SVGAGI. CDR3 DNA: TGTGCCAGCAGTTACGACAGCCTTTCTAACTATGGCTACACCTTC. It codes for CASSYDSLSNYGYTF.

This clone was detected only a few times. The chain employs TRBV7-3 and TRBJ2-1, with 7 bases fitting TRBD1. Germline assignment: CDR1 SGHTA and CDR2 FQGTGA. Trimming cost V 2 bases and J 12 bases; bases outside gene matches: 4. The CDR3 consists of 12 residues. CDR3 amino acids: CASSLGGTAQFF. The DNA for the CDR3 is TGTGCCAGCAGCTTAGGTGGGACAGCGCAGTTCTTC.

The chain has TRBV19 and TRBJ1-6; D remains unclear. Trimming took off 1 base at V and 9 bases at J, with 13 bases between the two ends. Germline loops: CDR1 LNHDA, CDR2 SQIVND (reference sequence). The CDR3 consists of 15 residues. The CDR3 nucleotides are TGTGCCAGTAGTATAGGGCCGGGAGTTCCTTCACCCCTCCACTTT. As protein: CASSIGPGVPSPLHF.

V and J are TRBV19 and TRBJ2-1; 9 bases fit TRBD2. CDR1 is LNHDA, CDR2 SQIVND, per germline (reference sequence). The CDR3 extends over 15 amino acids. J gave up 10 bases and V 1 base, and 8 bases lay outside the gene matches. CDR3 nucleotides: TGTGCCAGTAGTATAGCGATACTAGCGGGTGGCGAGCAGTTCTTC. It specifies CASSIAILAGGEQFF.

The genes are TRBV7-2 and TRBJ1-4; weak D call: TRBD1 (5 bases). In germline, CDR1 is SGHTA, CDR2 FQGNSA. This CDR3 spans 16 amino acids. Trimming shortened V by 1 base and J by 7 bases, and 16 bases separated the two germline ends. The CDR3 loop is CASSLVGGGRGEKLFF. Written as DNA, the CDR3 is TGTGCCAGCAGCTTAGTCGGGGGGGGTAGAGGTGAAAAACTGTTTTTT. The entire variable domain, with the rest obtained from reference TRBV7-2 and TRBJ1-4, is as follows: GAGVSQSPSNKVTEKGKDVELRCDPISGHTALYWYRQSLGQGLEFLIYFQGNSAPDKSGLPSDRFSAERTGGSVSTLTIQRTQQEDSAVYLCASSLVGGGRGEKLFFGSGTQLSVL.

The V gene is TRBV9, the J gene TRBJ1-3; D is unclear. V dropped 2 bases and J dropped 4 bases, with 13 bases sitting between them. This CDR3 region has 15 residues. CDR1 is SGDLS, CDR2 YYNGEE, per germline. The CDR3 reads CASSVVEGGGNTIYF. The CDR3 DNA reads as TGTGCCAGCAGCGTTGTCGAGGGAGGGGGAAACACCATATATTTT. Variable domain in full (rest from reference TRBV9 and TRBJ1-3): DSGVTQTPKHLITATGQRVTLRCSPRSGDLSVYWYQQSLDQGLQFLIQYYNGEERAKGNILERFSAQQFPDLHSELNLSSLELGDSALYFCASSVVEGGGNTIYFGEGSWLTVV.

The J gene is TRBJ2-3, the V gene TRBV19; 8 bases match TRBD1. V dropped 7 bases and J dropped 2; count of bases not matched to a gene: 14. The CDR3 contains 17 residues. Germline-derived CDR1 and CDR2 are LNHDA and SQIVND (reference sequence). In nucleotides, the CDR3 is TGTGCCAGTACCGCGAAGTTACAGGGGGTACTCACAGATACGCAGTATTTT. Protein sequence: CASTAKLQGVLTDTQYF.

V and J are TRBV18 and TRBJ2-1; the match to TRBD2 covers 7 bases. Per the germline V gene, CDR1 is KGHSH and CDR2 is LQKENI. V gave up 6 bases and J gave up 0 bases; unmatched junction bases: 5. The CDR3 spans 15 residues. As DNA, the CDR3 is TGTGCCAGCTCTATTAGCGGGTTCTCCTACAATGAGCAGTTCTTC. This translates into CASSISGFSYNEQFF.

The chain links TRBV29-1 to TRBJ2-1; 7 nucleotides align to TRBD2. J was trimmed by 2 bases and V by 7 bases; bases with no gene match: 5. CDR1 is SQVTM and CDR2 is ANQGSEA in the germline V gene. This CDR3 is built from 13 residues. The CDR3 reads CSAGTITYNEQFF. The CDR3 DNA is TGCAGCGCCGGGACTATAACCTACAATGAGCAGTTCTTC.

There are a few counts of this clone. The rearrangement uses TRBV6-1 and TRBJ1-2, with D possibly being TRBD1 (5 bases). V gave up 2 bases and J gave up 1 base, with 20 bases separating them. Germline CDR1 is MNHNS and CDR2 is SASEGT. This CDR3 has 18 amino acids. The CDR3 sequence: CASSETAIGGSFNYGYTF. DNA for the CDR3: TGTGCCAGCAGTGAAACGGCCATCGGGGGGAGCTTTAACTATGGCTACACCTTC.

J is TRBJ2-2 and V is TRBV3-1 (or the pseudogene TRBV3-2), with TRBD2 identical over 7 bases. The CDR3 has 18 residues. The germline CDR1 and CDR2 sequences are LGHDT and YNNKEL (reference sequence). V trimming: 0 bases; J trimming: 5 bases; junction bases outside the gene matches: 12. The CDR3: CASSQDLSLGLVTGELFF. The CDR3 DNA reads TGTGCCAGCAGCCAAGATCTCAGCTTAGGACTAGTAACCGGGGAGCTGTTTTTT.

The chain links TRBV7-8 to TRBJ2-6; 10 bases map to TRBD1. J was trimmed by 4 bases and V by 7 bases; bases with no gene match: 16. The germline CDR1 and CDR2 sequences are SGHVS and FQNEAQ. The CDR3 contains 19 residues. The CDR3 coding sequence is TGTGCCAGCACCGAACCGGGACAGGGGCGACTGTTGGGGGCCAACGTCCTGACTTTC. Its translation is CASTEPGQGRLLGANVLTF. The variable domain in full, completed from reference TRBV7-8 and TRBJ2-6, reads GAGVSQSPRYKVAKRGQDVALRCDPISGHVSLFWYQQALGQGPEFLTYFQNEAQLDKSGLPSDRFFAERPEGSVSTLKIQRTQQEDSAVYLCASTEPGQGRLLGANVLTFGAGSRLTVL.

The chain recombines TRBV4-3 with TRBJ1-2, with 7 positions matching TRBD1. With V trimmed by 0 bases and J by 4 bases, 5 bases remained unmatched. The CDR3 spans 15 residues. The germline gives CDR1 LGHNA, CDR2 YSLEER. CDR3 residues: CASSQDLQGGYGYTF. The CDR3 coding sequence is TGCGCCAGCAGCCAAGATCTCCAGGGGGGCTATGGCTACACCTTC.

The rearrangement joins TRBV14 to TRBJ2-7, with a possible D match to TRBD2 (6 bases). Germline-derived CDR1 and CDR2 are SGHDN and FVKESK. Trimming shortened V by 1 base and J by 7 bases, and 11 bases separated the two germline ends. The CDR3 covers 13 residues. CDR3 protein: CASSQVPEGEQYF. CDR3 nucleotide sequence: TGTGCCAGCAGCCAAGTCCCGGAGGGGGAGCAGTACTTC.

The chain employs TRBV5-1 and TRBJ2-7, with TRBD1 identical over 10 bases. CDR3 size: 15 residues. V dropped 3 bases and J dropped 5; count of bases not matched to a gene: 8. Germline lookup yields CDR1 SGHRS and CDR2 YFSETQ. CDR3 residues: CASSWAGTGDNEQYF. The DNA for the CDR3 is TGCGCCAGCAGCTGGGCCGGGACAGGGGACAACGAGCAGTACTTC.

This clone was detected once. The rearrangement uses TRBV27 and TRBJ1-4; TRBD1 matches 7 bases. This CDR3 contains 16 residues. Germline assignment: CDR1 MNHEY and CDR2 SMNVEV (reference sequence). V gave up 6 bases and J gave up 3 bases; unmatched junction bases: 10. The CDR3 is CASRPGTEASNEKLFF. In nucleotides, the CDR3 is TGTGCCAGCAGACCCGGGACAGAAGCTTCTAATGAAAAACTGTTTTTT.

V and J are TRBV5-1 and TRBJ1-6, with TRBD1 identical over 9 bases. Germline V gene lookup returns CDR1 SGHRS and CDR2 YFSETQ. There are 14 residues in the CDR3. The V gene end was trimmed by 4 bases and the J gene end by 7 bases; junction bases not matched to a gene: 3. For the CDR3, the DNA is TGCGCCAGCAGCCTCGACAGGGGGAATTCACCCCTCCACTTT. It translates to CASSLDRGNSPLHF.

This sequence joins TRBV4-3 and TRBJ1-2; 8 positions match TRBD1. V lost 4 bases to trimming and J lost 4 bases; unmatched junction nucleotides: 14. Looked up from germline, CDR1 is LGHNA and CDR2 is YSLEER. The CDR3 is made up of 17 amino acids. CDR3: CASSPPGQGAVSYGYTF. CDR3 DNA: TGCGCCAGCAGCCCCCCGGGGCAGGGGGCTGTTAGCTATGGCTACACCTTC.

The chain links TRBV19 to TRBJ1-5, with D uncertain. The CDR3 is 16 residues long. Germline CDR1 and CDR2: LNHDA and SQIVND (reference sequence). V was shortened by 2 bases and J by 0 bases, with 11 bases between the two germline ends. The CDR3 DNA sequence: TGTGCCAGTAGTATAACCCGGGTCACTAGCAATCAGCCCCAGCATTTT. This translates into CASSITRVTSNQPQHF.

The V gene is TRBV23-1, the J gene TRBJ1-2; the match to TRBD1 covers 9 bases. TRBV23-1 is designated an ORF whose function remains uncertain. This CDR3 has 16 residues. V dropped 0 bases and J dropped 3; count of bases not matched to a gene: 5. The CDR3 nucleotides are TGCGCCAGCAGTCAATCGGGGACAGGGTTAGACTATGGCTACACCTTC. This encodes CASSQSGTGLDYGYTF.

This clone was detected only a few times. The chain uses TRBV7-2 and TRBJ2-3; the match to TRBD2 covers 10 bases. This CDR3 has 17 amino acids. J lost 2 bases, V lost 1 base, and 6 bases had no gene match. Germline-derived CDR1 and CDR2 are SGHTA and FQGNSA. CDR3 nucleotides: TGTGCCAGCAGCTTAGGGAGCGGGAGGGGGCTCACAGATACGCAGTATTTT. Its translation: CASSLGSGRGLTDTQYF.

This clone was seen only a few times. The chain couples TRBV12-5 to TRBJ2-3; 10 bases are a match to TRBD2. The junction had 11 bases not matched to a gene; V was cut back by 7 bases and J by 4 bases. CDR1 and CDR2 (germline): LGHNT, FRNRAP. The CDR3 loop spans 16 amino acids. DNA of the CDR3: TGTGCTAGTGTATATGGACTAGCGGTGGGTGCAGATACGCAGTATTTT. Protein: CASVYGLAVGADTQYF.

The chain is built from TRBV9 and TRBJ1-1; D might be TRBD1 (5 bases). V lost 4 bases and J lost 4, with 11 bases in between. Germline assignment: CDR1 SGDLS and CDR2 YYNGEE. This CDR3 is 13 amino acids long. This chain's CDR3 is CASSRDGGTEAFF. The CDR3 DNA reads TGTGCCAGCAGCCGGGACGGGGGCACTGAAGCTTTCTTT.

The genes are TRBV7-3 and TRBJ2-3; perhaps TRBD2 as D (7 bases). CDR1 and CDR2 (germline): SGHTA, FQGTGA. This CDR3 region has 15 residues. The V end was cut by 4 bases, the J end by 2 bases, with 13 bases between. The CDR3 loop is CASSYGGRPTDTQYF. CDR3 coding DNA: TGTGCCAGCAGCTACGGGGGGCGCCCCACAGATACGCAGTATTTT.

The chain employs TRBV13 and TRBJ1-2; 7 nucleotides line up with TRBD1. J was trimmed by 0 bases and V by 5 bases; bases with no gene match: 3. The germline V gene encodes CDR1 PRHDT and CDR2 FYEKMQ (reference sequence). This CDR3 comprises 14 residues. The chain's CDR3 is CASSSRGTNYGYTF. In nucleotides, the CDR3 is TGTGCCAGCAGCAGCAGGGGGACTAACTATGGCTACACCTTC. Full variable domain (missing parts from reference TRBV13 and TRBJ1-2): AAGVIQSPRHLIKEKRETATLKCYPIPRHDTVYWYQQGPGQDPQFLISFYEKMQSDKGSIPDRFSAQQFSDYHSELNMSSLELGDSALYFCASSSRGTNYGYTFGSGTRLTVV.

The chain has TRBV6-1 and TRBJ2-5; 8 positions match TRBD2. Germline CDR1 MNHNS, CDR2 SASEGT. V was pared by 0 bases and J by 1 base, with 4 bases of the junction left unmatched. The CDR3 loop spans 16 amino acids. This CDR3 reads CASSEALAGSQETQYF. As DNA, the CDR3 is TGTGCCAGCAGTGAAGCCCTAGCGGGTAGCCAAGAGACCCAGTACTTC.

The genes are TRBV6-5 and TRBJ1-1; possibly TRBD1 for D (5 bases). There are 13 residues in the CDR3. CDR1 and CDR2 from the germline V gene are MNHEY and SVGAGI. Trimming stripped 7 bases from V and 1 base from J, with 10 bases between. The CDR3 region has the DNA TGTGCCAGCAAGGTGGGGGGGAACACTGAAGCTTTCTTT. Its translation is CASKVGGNTEAFF.

V gene TRBV4-1 combines with J gene TRBJ2-7; perhaps TRBD1 as D (6 bases). CDR3 length: 12 residues. V gave up 4 bases and J gave up 5 bases, with 9 bases separating them. Germline-derived CDR1 and CDR2 are MGHRA and YSYEKL. CDR3 loop: CASSLGADEQYF. CDR3 in DNA: TGCGCCAGCAGCCTGGGGGCCGACGAGCAGTACTTC.

This CDR3 reads CASSLGLRLAGGTDTQYF. For the CDR3, the DNA is TGTGCCAGCAGCTTAGGTCTGAGACTAGCGGGAGGGACAGATACGCAGTATTTT. The V call is TRBV11-3, the J call TRBJ2-3; TRBD2 aligns across 14 bases. The junction had 6 bases not matched to a gene; V was cut back by 1 base and J by 3 bases. This CDR3 has 18 residues. CDR1 is SGHNT, CDR2 YENEEA, per germline.

The chain is built from TRBV6-4 and TRBJ2-1, with 14 bases identical to TRBD2. CDR1 is MRHNA and CDR2 is SNTAGT in the germline V gene. The J segment lost 8 bases and the V segment lost 5 bases, leaving 2 bases of the junction unmatched. This CDR3 comprises 14 residues. CDR3 coding DNA: TGTGCCAGCAGTCGACTAGCGGGAGGGGATGAGCAGTTCTTC. It is translated as CASSRLAGGDEQFF.

The chain is built from TRBV19 and TRBJ2-7; 9 bases fit TRBD1. Trimming took 1 base from V and 3 from J; bases not matched to a gene: 10. Germline V gives CDR1 LNHDA, CDR2 SQIVND (reference sequence). This CDR3 comprises 17 residues. The DNA for the CDR3 is TGTGCCAGTAGTATAGGGCCCGGTGGACAGGGGAACTACGAGCAGTACTTC. Encoded protein: CASSIGPGGQGNYEQYF. Combining the CDR3 with reference TRBV19 and TRBJ2-7 gives the whole variable domain DGGITQSPKYLFRKEGQNVTLSCEQNLNHDAMYWYRQDPGQGLRLIYYSQIVNDFQKGDIAEGYSVSREKKESFPLTVTSAQKNPTAFYLCASSIGPGGQGNYEQYFGPGTRLTVT.